This T cell receptor (beta chain) comes out of a study of T cells in localized non-small cell lung cancer. Study-wide results and limits: It remains possible that heterogeneity exists, since only one tumor region was sequenced. Longer overall survival accompanied higher blood T cell density.

Some clones are missing from TCRdb's copy, which holds only in-frame ones; the method was immunoSEQ multiplex PCR. Of tens of thousands of clones listed, 75% to 90% are singletons. Comments on this clone: What it recognizes is unknown.

The CDR3 sequence is 15 residues long. The germline CDR1 and CDR2 sequences are WSHSY and SAAADI. V dropped 6 bases and J dropped 6; count of bases not matched to a gene: 10. This TCR came from a man aged 35-75 years with stage III lung adenocarcinoma. The specimen comprised peripheral blood mononuclear cells, sampled before any cancer treatment. This sequence joins TRBV10-2 and TRBJ2-2; 7 nucleotides match TRBD1. The chain's CDR3 is CASRIRTGEAGELFF. The DNA of the CDR3 is TGCGCCAGCAGGATTCGGACAGGCGAGGCCGGGGAGCTGTTTTTT.